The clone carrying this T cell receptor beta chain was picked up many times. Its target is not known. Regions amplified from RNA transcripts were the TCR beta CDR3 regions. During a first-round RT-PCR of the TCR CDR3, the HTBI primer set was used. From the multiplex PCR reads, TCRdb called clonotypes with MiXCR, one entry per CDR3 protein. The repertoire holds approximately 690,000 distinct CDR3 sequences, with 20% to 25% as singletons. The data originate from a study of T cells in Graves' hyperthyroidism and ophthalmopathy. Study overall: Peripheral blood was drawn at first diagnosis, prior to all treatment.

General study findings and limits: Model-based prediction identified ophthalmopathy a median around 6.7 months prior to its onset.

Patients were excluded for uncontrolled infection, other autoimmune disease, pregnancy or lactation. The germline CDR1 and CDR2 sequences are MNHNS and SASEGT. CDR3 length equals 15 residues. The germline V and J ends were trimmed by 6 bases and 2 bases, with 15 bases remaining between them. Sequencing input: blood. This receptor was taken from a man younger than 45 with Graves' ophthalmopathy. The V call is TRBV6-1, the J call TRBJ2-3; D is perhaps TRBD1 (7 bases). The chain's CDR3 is CASRRGQWNTDTQYF. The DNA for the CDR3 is TGTGCCAGCAGGCGGGGACAGTGGAACACAGATACGCAGTATTTT.